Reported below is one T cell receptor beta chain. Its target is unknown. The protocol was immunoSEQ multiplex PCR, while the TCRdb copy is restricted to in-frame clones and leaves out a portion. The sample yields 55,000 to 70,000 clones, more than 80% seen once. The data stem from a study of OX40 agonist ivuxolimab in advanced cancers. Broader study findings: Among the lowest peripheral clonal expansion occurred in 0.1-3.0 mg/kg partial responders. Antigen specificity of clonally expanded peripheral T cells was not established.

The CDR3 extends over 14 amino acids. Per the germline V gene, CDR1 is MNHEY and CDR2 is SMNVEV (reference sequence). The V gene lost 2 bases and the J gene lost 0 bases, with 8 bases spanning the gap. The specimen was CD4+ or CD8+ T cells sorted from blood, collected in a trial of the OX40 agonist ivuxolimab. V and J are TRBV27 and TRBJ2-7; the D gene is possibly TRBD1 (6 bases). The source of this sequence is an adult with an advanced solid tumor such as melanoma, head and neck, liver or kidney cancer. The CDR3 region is CASSLDRSSYEQYF. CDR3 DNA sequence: TGTGCCAGCAGTTTAGACAGGAGCTCCTACGAGCAGTACTTC.